The clone carrying this T cell receptor beta chain was seen a handful of times. This entry belongs to a study of blood T cells in healthy people across ages. With a J-beta primer mix and a sample-barcoded 5' primer, a second PCR ran about 7 to 12 cycles. Each cDNA molecule, via a template-switch adaptor with 12 random nucleotides, was tagged. MiXCR, run by TCRdb on the 5' RACE reads, gives a single entry per CDR3 protein. This repertoire shows fewer than 900,000 distinct CDR3 sequences, around 45% found once; its top ten account for 25% to 35%. Peripheral blood from each donor was collected in a volume of 9.5 to 10 milliliters. Isolation recovered at least 6 million PBMCs from every sample. Looked up from germline, CDR1 is SGHTA and CDR2 is FQGNSA. After removal of 4 bases from V and 8 bases from J, the junction contained 15 bases not matched to a gene. This CDR3 comprises 18 residues.

The specimen was blood. The chain combines TRBV7-2 with TRBJ2-1; 12 nucleotides line up with TRBD2. This clonotype was sampled from a woman aged 55-69 years in good health. The CDR3 loop is CASSYPRPSGRAIHEQFF. DNA for the CDR3: TGTGCCAGCAGCTACCCCCGGCCTAGCGGGAGGGCCATACATGAGCAGTTCTTC.